The clone carrying this T cell receptor beta chain was seen repeatedly, ten times or more. Its target is not known. This entry comes from a study of regulatory T cells in long-lasting Graves disease. Study overall: Patients newly diagnosed with Graves' had been on antithyroid drugs for under 3 months. Broader study findings: Accuracy may have suffered from the small sample size.

Time point meaning: newly diagnosed GD, antithyroid drugs for less than 3 months. PBMC-derived RNA was used for the TCR library. Deletions cut 0 bases from V and 10 bases from J, with 14 bases between. The CDR3 loop spans 14 amino acids. Germline values: CDR1 SGHRS, CDR2 YFSETQ. Relying on iRepertoire HTBI primers and Arm-PCR of CDR3 regions, the team built TCR beta libraries. TCRdb recomputed calls from the multiplex PCR reads with MiXCR, one row per CDR3 protein. The sample consists of a few hundred thousand distinct CDR3 sequences, over 15% of them appearing once. A further study also used this sample, focusing on T cells in Graves' hyperthyroidism and ophthalmopathy.

The sequence derives from a man in his forties with Graves disease. The rearrangement uses TRBV5-1 and TRBJ2-1; D is possibly TRBD1 (5 bases). This specimen was peripheral blood mononuclear cells (PBMCs), taken at new diagnosis, from a patient treated with antithyroid drugs. This chain's CDR3 is CASSLDGLGAEQFF. CDR3 coding DNA: TGCGCCAGCAGCTTGGATGGTTTAGGGGCGGAGCAGTTCTTC.